This TCR beta chain was identified in a study of OX40 agonist ivuxolimab in advanced cancers. Study context: An agonistic anti-OX40 (CD134) antibody, ivuxolimab, was used to treat the patients. Patients were treated with intravenous ivuxolimab, dosed at 0.01 to 10 mg/kg and infused every 2 weeks.

Regarding this clone: What it binds is not known.

Study conclusions and caveats: There was clonal expansion of CD4+ and CD8+ blood T cells by week 6 at 0.1 to 3.0 mg/kg.

TCRdb keeps only in-frame clones here, not all; method: immunoSEQ multiplex PCR. The sample consists of tens of thousands of clones, roughly 94% of them appearing once. This sample comprised CD4+ or CD8+ T cells sorted from blood, obtained in a trial of the OX40 agonist ivuxolimab. The receptor's source is an adult with an advanced solid tumor such as melanoma, head and neck, liver or kidney cancer.

The CDR3 here is CASSGPGTGEGYGYTF. CDR3 sequence (DNA): TGTGCCAGCAGCGGACCCGGGACAGGGGAGGGCTATGGCTACACCTTC. The chain employs TRBV9 and TRBJ1-2; 10 bases agree with TRBD1. This CDR3 comprises 16 residues. CDR1 and CDR2 from the germline V gene are SGDLS and YYNGEE. V shed 3 bases and J 4 bases; nucleotides not matched to a gene: 9.